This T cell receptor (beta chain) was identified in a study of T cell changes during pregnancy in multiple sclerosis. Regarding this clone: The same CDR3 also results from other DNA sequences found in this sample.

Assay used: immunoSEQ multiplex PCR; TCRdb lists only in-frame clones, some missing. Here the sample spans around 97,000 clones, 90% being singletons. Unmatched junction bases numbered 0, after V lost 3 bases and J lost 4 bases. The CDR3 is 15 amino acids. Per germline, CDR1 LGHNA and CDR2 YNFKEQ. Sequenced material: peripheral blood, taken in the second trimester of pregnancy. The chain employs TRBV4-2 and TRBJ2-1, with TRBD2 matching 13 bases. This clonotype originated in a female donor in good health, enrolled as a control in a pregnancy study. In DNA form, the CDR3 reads TGTGCCAGCAGCCAGGGACTAGCGGGGTACAATGAGCAGTTCTTC. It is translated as CASSQGLAGYNEQFF.